The sample holds one count of the clone carrying this T cell receptor beta chain. One end of the junction is discordant with germline, which a read error may explain. The data derive from a study of blood T cells in healthy people across ages. The CDR3 runs to 15 residues. Germline CDR1 is DFQATT and CDR2 is SNEGSKA (reference sequence). A sample-barcoded 5' primer and a J-beta primer mix were used in a second PCR of roughly 6 to 11 cycles. Carrying 12 random nucleotides, a template-switch adaptor labeled each individual cDNA molecule. One entry per CDR3 protein, called by TCRdb with MiXCR from the 5' RACE reads. The sample shows about 1,400,000 distinct CDR3 sequences, approximately 63% of them seen only once.

This chain links TRBV20-1 with TRBJ2-4; no firm D call. The assigned J gene may be wrong: the sequence end matches TRBJ2-7 better. The sequence was obtained from a man aged 18 to 29 in good health. What was sequenced was blood. CDR3 sequence reads: CSASGPELFEFEQYF. CDR3 nucleotide sequence: TGTAGTGCCTCCGGGCCCGAATTATTCGAATTCGAGCAGTACTTC.